Each of the 21 T cell receptor beta chains below was sequenced from the same sample in a study of cytomegalovirus exposure and HLA in healthy donors. Assay used: immunoSEQ multiplex PCR; TCRdb lists only in-frame clones, some missing. The sample has about 310,000 clones; around 90% are singletons. Sequenced sample: PBMCs. These receptors all come from a man aged 25-45 years in good health and CMV-seronegative.

CDR3 sequence reads: CASSALTGSGTEAFF. In nucleotides, the CDR3 is TGTGCCAGCAGCGCGTTAACAGGGTCGGGCACTGAAGCTTTCTTT. The chain employs TRBV13 and TRBJ1-1; tentatively, D is TRBD1 (6 bases). Germline CDR1 PRHDT, CDR2 FYEKMQ (reference sequence). CDR3 length: 15 residues. V was clipped by 5 bases and J by 4 bases, with 17 bases between them.

The rearrangement joins TRBV5-1 to TRBJ2-1; D possibly corresponds to TRBD1 (6 bases). Germline V lookup: CDR1 SGHRS, CDR2 YFSETQ. With 4 bases removed from V and 4 bases from J, the gap between germline ends came to 18 bases. The CDR3 contains 16 residues. The CDR3 DNA sequence: TGCGCCAGCAGCCCCGGGACATCTATAGATTACAATGAGCAGTTCTTC. Translated, it gives CASSPGTSIDYNEQFF.

CDR3 DNA sequence: TGTGCCAGCACCTTTAGCGGGGGGGTTAACGAGCAGTACTTC. Amino acids: CASTFSGGVNEQYF. The chain has TRBV7-9 and TRBJ2-7; 11 nucleotides agree with TRBD2. V lost 7 bases and J lost 5; bases outside the gene matches: 7. This CDR3 has 14 amino acids. Germline V CDR1 and CDR2: SEHNR, FQNEAQ (reference sequence).

V usage is TRBV7-9 and J usage is TRBJ2-5; 12 nucleotides line up with TRBD1. Germline V CDR1 and CDR2: SEHNR, FQNEAQ (reference sequence). V shed 5 bases and J 7 bases; nucleotides not matched to a gene: 8. This CDR3 contains 15 residues. CDR3 amino acids: CASSLGTGGWGTQYF. The CDR3 DNA reads TGTGCCAGCAGCCTCGGGACAGGGGGCTGGGGGACCCAGTACTTC. The entire variable domain, with the rest obtained from reference TRBV7-9 and TRBJ2-5, is as follows: DTGVSQNPRHKITKRGQNVTFRCDPISEHNRLYWYRQTLGQGPEFLTYFQNEAQLEKSRLLSDRFSAERPKGSFSTLEIQRTEQGDSAMYLCASSLGTGGWGTQYFGPGTRLLVL.

CDR3 bases: TGTGCCAGCAGCTCGACAGGGGGTTCGAGCAATCAGCCCCAGCATTTT. Its protein is CASSSTGGSSNQPQHF. The chain joins TRBV7-9 to TRBJ1-5; TRBD1 matches 9 bases. V lost 4 bases, J lost 1 base, and 5 bases stayed unmatched. There are 16 residues in the CDR3. Per germline, CDR1 SEHNR and CDR2 FQNEAQ (reference sequence).

The table lists this clone with a few counts. The chain is built from TRBV27 and TRBJ1-2; the D gene is possibly TRBD1 (5 bases). Germline CDR1 reads MNHEY; CDR2 reads SMNVEV (reference sequence). The V gene lost 2 bases and the J gene lost 2 bases, with 15 bases spanning the gap. The CDR3 has 16 residues. CDR3 nucleotide sequence: TGTGCCAGCAGTTTAAGGGCCCAGGGAAGGAACTATGGCTACACCTTC. Translated, it gives CASSLRAQGRNYGYTF.

The rearrangement links TRBV7-8 to TRBJ1-6; 7 bases map to TRBD1. J gave up 0 bases and V 5 bases, and 7 bases lay outside the gene matches. Germline CDR1 and CDR2: SGHVS and FQNEAQ. This CDR3 contains 17 residues. The CDR3 sequence is CASSHRTGSSYNSPLHF. CDR3 nucleotides: TGTGCCAGCAGCCACCGGACAGGAAGCTCCTATAATTCACCCCTCCACTTT.

This clone was observed a single time. The chain combines TRBV5-5 with TRBJ2-7; possibly TRBD2 for D (5 bases). V was pared by 4 bases and J by 3 bases, with 14 bases between. Per the germline V gene, CDR1 is SGHKS and CDR2 is YYEKEE (reference sequence). The CDR3 spans 14 residues. The CDR3 protein is CASSPEERSYEQYF. DNA for the CDR3: TGTGCCAGCAGCCCGGAGGAGAGAAGCTACGAGCAGTACTTC.

The chain has TRBV4-1 and TRBJ1-6; a weak D match, TRBD1 (6 bases). CDR1 is MGHRA, CDR2 YSYEKL, per germline. This CDR3 region has 15 residues. V was cut by 1 base and J by 14 bases, with 18 bases left in between. Written as DNA, the CDR3 is TGCGCCAGCAGCCAAGGTCCCCAGGGGCTATCGGCCCTCCACTTT. Translation gives CASSQGPQGLSALHF.

This sequence joins TRBV18 and TRBJ1-5; 7 positions agree with TRBD1. Trimming took 2 bases from V and 3 from J; bases not matched to a gene: 4. The CDR3 consists of 15 residues. CDR1 is KGHSH, CDR2 LQKENI, per germline. CDR3 DNA sequence: TGTGCCAGCTCACCAGGGACAGCGTCCAATCAGCCCCAGCATTTT. It is translated as CASSPGTASNQPQHF. The full variable domain, completed using reference TRBV18 and TRBJ1-5, is NAGVMQNPRHLVRRRGQEARLRCSPMKGHSHVYWYRQLPEEGLKFMVYLQKENIIDESGMPKERFSAEFPKEGPSILRIQQVVRGDSAAYFCASSPGTASNQPQHFGDGTRLSIL.

The V call is TRBV6-6, the J call TRBJ1-5; 10 bases fit TRBD1. CDR1 is MNHNY and CDR2 is SVGAGI in the germline V gene (reference sequence). Trimming took 1 base from V and 6 from J; bases not matched to a gene: 6. CDR3 length equals 16 residues. CDR3 sequence reads: CASSYFVTGGIQPQHF. Written as DNA, the CDR3 is TGTGCCAGCAGTTACTTCGTGACAGGGGGCATTCAGCCCCAGCATTTT.

The chain combines TRBV5-1 with TRBJ1-2; the match to TRBD1 covers 8 bases. CDR1 SGHRS and CDR2 YFSETQ come from the germline V gene. The CDR3 runs 15 residues. Unmatched junction bases numbered 7, after V lost 4 bases and J lost 2 bases. CDR3 residues: CASSPSTGANYGYTF. The CDR3 DNA reads as TGCGCCAGCAGCCCCTCGACAGGGGCCAACTATGGCTACACCTTC.

The V call is TRBV6-5, the J call TRBJ1-6; D unclear. The CDR3 length is 15 residues. V was trimmed by 0 bases and J by 9 bases, leaving 12 bases between them. Germline-derived CDR1 and CDR2 are MNHEY and SVGAGI. The CDR3 DNA reads as TGTGCCAGCAGTTACTCGCCCACAACGGGTTCACCCCTCCACTTT. It encodes CASSYSPTTGSPLHF.

The V call is TRBV6-1, the J call TRBJ2-5, with D hard to call. The V and J ends lost 6 bases and 5 bases respectively, with 16 bases between them. The CDR3 is made up of 14 amino acids. Per the germline V gene, CDR1 is MNHNS and CDR2 is SASEGT. The CDR3 DNA reads TGTGCCAGCAGCCTCGAGTATGGCAGGGAGACCCAGTACTTC. This sequence encodes CASSLEYGRETQYF.

The chain combines TRBV25-1 with TRBJ1-2; D is possibly TRBD1 (6 bases). The V gene lost 3 bases and the J gene lost 6 bases, with 11 bases spanning the gap. Per germline, CDR1 MGHDK and CDR2 SYGVNS. This CDR3 has 13 residues. The chain's CDR3 is CASSDPGVHGYTF. CDR3 coding DNA: TGTGCCAGCAGTGACCCAGGGGTTCATGGCTACACCTTC.

The chain couples TRBV10-3 to TRBJ2-7; no clear D. Trimming took 10 bases from V and 6 from J, leaving 13 bases between them. Germline CDR1 and CDR2: ENHRY and SYGVKD. The length of the CDR3 is 11 residues. DNA of the CDR3: TGTGCCACCCGATCCAGTGGCGAGCAGTACTTC. Amino acids: CATRSSGEQYF.

This clone was found once. This sequence joins TRBV6-5 and TRBJ1-3; no clear D. Trimming shortened V by 7 bases and J by 4 bases, and 8 bases separated the two germline ends. Germline CDR1 is MNHEY and CDR2 is SVGAGI. There are 12 residues in the CDR3. CDR3 sequence reads: CASTPGGNTIYF. The CDR3 DNA reads as TGTGCCAGCACCCCGGGGGGAAACACCATATATTTT.

This clone was counted a single time. V and J are TRBV5-1 and TRBJ2-6; the match to TRBD1 covers 10 bases. This CDR3 comprises 21 residues. Germline V lookup: CDR1 SGHRS, CDR2 YFSETQ. V lost 0 bases, J lost 0 bases, and 12 bases stayed unmatched. CDR3 sequence: CASSLGQGARGPASGANVLTF. CDR3 bases: TGCGCCAGCAGCTTGGGACAGGGGGCTAGAGGACCAGCCTCTGGGGCCAACGTCCTGACTTTC.

The genes are TRBV7-9 and TRBJ1-4; 8 nucleotides align to TRBD1. With V trimmed by 4 bases and J by 8 bases, 9 bases remained unmatched. This CDR3 comprises 15 residues. CDR1 SEHNR and CDR2 FQNEAQ come from the germline V gene (reference sequence). CDR3 amino acids: CASSSPTGEREKLFF. DNA of the CDR3: TGTGCCAGCAGCTCACCGACAGGGGAGAGGGAAAAACTGTTTTTT. Drawing the rest from reference TRBV7-9 and TRBJ1-4, the complete variable domain is DTGVSQNPRHKITKRGQNVTFRCDPISEHNRLYWYRQTLGQGPEFLTYFQNEAQLEKSRLLSDRFSAERPKGSFSTLEIQRTEQGDSAMYLCASSSPTGEREKLFFGSGTQLSVL.

The CDR3 nucleotides read TGTGCCAGCAGCCACGGGACTAGCGACACCGGGGAGCTGTTTTTT. Translated: CASSHGTSDTGELFF. V and J are TRBV4-2 and TRBJ2-2; 10 bases fit TRBD2. Germline V gives CDR1 LGHNA, CDR2 YNFKEQ. The CDR3 covers 15 residues. Unmatched junction bases numbered 1, after V lost 3 bases and J lost 3 bases.

The chain is built from TRBV5-1 and TRBJ2-2; 7 positions agree with TRBD1. The CDR3 runs to 14 residues. Germline CDR1 SGHRS, CDR2 YFSETQ. Trimming took 2 bases from V and 5 from J; bases not matched to a gene: 3. CDR3 residues: CASSLSGQTGELFF. CDR3 nucleotides: TGCGCCAGCAGCTTATCGGGACAGACCGGGGAGCTGTTTTTT. Variable domain in full (rest from reference TRBV5-1 and TRBJ2-2): KAGVTQTPRYLIKTRGQQVTLSCSPISGHRSVSWYQQTPGQGLQFLFEYFSETQRNKGNFPGRFSGRQFSNSRSEMNVSTLELGDSALYLCASSLSGQTGELFFGEGSRLTVL.